What follows are 20 T cell receptor beta chains derived from one specimen sequenced in a study of vaccination effects on CD4 cells after COVID-19. A roughly ten-day culture period preceded the isolation of CD4+ T cells. These receptors lack a known antigen. The method was immunoSEQ multiplex PCR; TCRdb's version includes in-frame clones alone and lacks a portion of them. The table includes around 60,000 clones, about 83% detected once. The sample here was CD4+ T cells from PBMCs cultured without peptide, taken before COVID-19 vaccination. These receptors all stem from a human donor who received a COVID-19 vaccine.

V gene TRBV19 combines with J gene TRBJ2-3, with D uncertain. Germline CDR1 is LNHDA and CDR2 is SQIVND (reference sequence). V was trimmed by 2 bases and J by 2 bases, leaving 8 bases between them. CDR3 length equals 14 residues. The CDR3: CASSIRELTDTQYF. The CDR3 DNA reads as TGTGCCAGTAGTATAAGGGAACTCACAGATACGCAGTATTTT.

This clone was seen a handful of times. The V gene is TRBV19, the J gene TRBJ1-5, with 9 bases matching TRBD1. Germline lookup yields CDR1 LNHDA and CDR2 SQIVND (reference sequence). V gave up 5 bases and J gave up 6 bases; unmatched junction bases: 17. The CDR3 length is 18 residues. In DNA form, the CDR3 reads TGTGCCAGTAGTGCGGGACAGGGTTTAATACAAATCGGTCAGCCCCAGCATTTT. It is translated as CASSAGQGLIQIGQPQHF.

The CDR3 here is CASKIHGYNSPLHF. DNA of the CDR3: TGTGCCAGTAAGATACACGGGTATAATTCACCCCTCCACTTT. This chain connects TRBV19 to TRBJ1-6, with D unclear. This CDR3 has 14 amino acids. The V gene lost 7 bases and the J gene lost 4 bases, with 11 bases spanning the gap. Germline V gene sequence: CDR1 LNHDA, CDR2 SQIVND (reference sequence). The full variable domain, its missing parts supplied by reference TRBV19 and TRBJ1-6, is DGGITQSPKYLFRKEGQNVTLSCEQNLNHDAMYWYRQDPGQGLRLIYYSQIVNDFQKGDIAEGYSVSREKKESFPLTVTSAQKNPTAFYLCASKIHGYNSPLHFGNGTRLTVT.

V and J are TRBV25-1 and TRBJ1-4; no definite D call. V was shortened by 2 bases and J by 7 bases, with 14 bases between the two germline ends. The CDR3 spans 15 residues. Germline loops: CDR1 MGHDK, CDR2 SYGVNS. CDR3 sequence (DNA): TGTGCCAGCAGTGAAAACCGGCGTAACGGTGAAAAACTGTTTTTT. Translating it yields CASSENRRNGEKLFF. Variable domain in full (rest from reference TRBV25-1 and TRBJ1-4): EADIYQTPRYLVIGTGKKITLECSQTMGHDKMYWYQQDPGMELHLIHYSYGVNSTEKGDLSSESTVSRIRTEHFPLTLESARPSHTSQYLCASSENRRNGEKLFFGSGTQLSVL.

The V call is TRBV10-3, the J call TRBJ2-3; possibly TRBD2 for D (8 bases). CDR1 is ENHRY, CDR2 SYGVKD, per germline. The CDR3 length is 15 residues. Trimming removed 10 bases from V and 3 bases from J, with 20 bases in between. CDR3: CATGGAGTVTDTQYF. The DNA for the CDR3 is TGTGCCACGGGGGGGGCCGGGACAGTAACAGATACGCAGTATTTT.

This chain joins TRBV5-6 and TRBJ1-2; a possible D gene is TRBD1 (5 bases). V was trimmed by 4 bases and J by 2 bases, leaving 9 bases between them. There are 13 residues in the CDR3. Germline V gives CDR1 SGHDT, CDR2 YYEEEE. The CDR3 nucleotides read TGTGCCAGCAGCCAAGACAGAAACTATGGCTACACCTTC. This translates into CASSQDRNYGYTF.

The chain links TRBV30 to TRBJ2-2; TRBD1 agrees at 7 bases. Germline V gene data show CDR1 as GTSNPN and CDR2 as SVGIG (reference sequence). There are 15 residues in the CDR3. Trimming removed 1 base from V and 3 bases from J; junction bases left unmatched: 5. CDR3 DNA sequence: TGTGCCTGGAGTGCGATCGACAGGGACACCGGGGAGCTGTTTTTT. It yields the protein CAWSAIDRDTGELFF.

This rearrangement joins TRBV7-3 to TRBJ2-6; possibly TRBD1 or TRBD2 for D (7 bases each). Germline loops: CDR1 SGHTA, CDR2 FQGTGA. Trimming stripped 4 bases from V and 4 bases from J, with 17 bases between. The CDR3 totals 17 residues. The CDR3 nucleotides are TGTGCCAGCAGCTGGGAGGGGGCAGTTCCCGGGGCCAACGTCCTGACTTTC. The encoded protein is CASSWEGAVPGANVLTF. The variable domain in full, completed from reference TRBV7-3 and TRBJ2-6, reads GAGVSQTPSNKVTEKGKYVELRCDPISGHTALYWYRQSLGQGPEFLIYFQGTGAADDSGLPNDRFFAVRPEGSVSTLKIQRTERGDSAVYLCASSWEGAVPGANVLTFGAGSRLTVL.

This chain uses TRBV11-1 with TRBJ2-2, with D possibly being TRBD2 (7 bases). V was shortened by 2 bases and J by 6 bases, with 13 bases between the two germline ends. This CDR3 comprises 15 residues. Germline V gives CDR1 SGHAT, CDR2 FQDESV (reference sequence). This CDR3 is CASSLIWGGPGELFF. The CDR3 bases are TGTGCCAGCAGCTTAATTTGGGGGGGCCCCGGGGAGCTGTTTTTT.

This chain joins TRBV3-1 (or the pseudogene TRBV3-2) and TRBJ2-3; D is ambiguous. Germline V gene lookup returns CDR1 LGHDT and CDR2 YNNKEL (reference sequence). The CDR3 is made up of 15 amino acids. The germline V and J ends were trimmed by 0 bases and 5 bases, with 12 bases remaining between them. The CDR3 coding sequence is TGTGCCAGCAGCCAAGATCTTTTGGGGTTAGATACGCAGTATTTT. It codes for CASSQDLLGLDTQYF.

The chain carries TRBV19 and TRBJ2-1, with 8 bases that match TRBD1. The CDR3 has 15 amino acids. V gave up 4 bases and J gave up 5 bases; unmatched junction bases: 7. Per germline, CDR1 LNHDA and CDR2 SQIVND (reference sequence). The CDR3 here is CASSSGGQANNEQFF. The CDR3 DNA reads TGTGCCAGTAGTAGTGGGGGACAGGCCAACAATGAGCAGTTCTTC.

The sample holds a few counts of this clone. Other DNA sequences in this sample translate to the same CDR3. This chain uses TRBV20-1 with TRBJ1-2; D is perhaps TRBD1 (5 bases). CDR3 size: 13 residues. V dropped 3 bases and J dropped 4 bases, with 12 bases sitting between them. Germline CDR1 reads DFQATT; CDR2 reads SNEGSKA (reference sequence). CDR3 coding DNA: TGCAGTGCTAGTCGGCAGGGAGGCTATGGCTACACCTTC. It yields the protein CSASRQGGYGYTF.

The J gene is TRBJ2-2, the V gene TRBV28; D remains unclear. V shed 6 bases and J shed 2 bases, with 10 bases lying between them. This CDR3 has 14 amino acids. Germline V gives CDR1 MDHEN, CDR2 SYDVKM. CDR3 nucleotides: TGTGCCAGCAGGCGGTCAGGTAACACCGGGGAGCTGTTTTTT. Residues: CASRRSGNTGELFF.

The chain recombines TRBV30 with TRBJ1-5; 8 bases fit TRBD1. Germline-derived CDR1 and CDR2 are GTSNPN and SVGIG (reference sequence). The trim removed 3 bases at V and 4 bases at J, leaving 8 bases unmatched. CDR3 length: 15 amino acids. In nucleotides, the CDR3 is TGTGCCTGGAGGGGTGGACAGGGCGGGAATCAGCCCCAGCATTTT. This gives the protein CAWRGGQGGNQPQHF.

This chain joins TRBV5-1 and TRBJ1-6, with D possibly TRBD1 on 5 matching bases. The CDR3 spans 15 residues. Deletions cut 0 bases from V and 4 bases from J, with 8 bases between. Germline CDR1 and CDR2: SGHRS and YFSETQ. CDR3 amino acids: CASSLDRPYNSPLHF. The CDR3 coding sequence is TGCGCCAGCAGCTTGGACAGGCCTTATAATTCACCCCTCCACTTT.

The rearrangement uses TRBV6-5 and TRBJ1-2, with D tentatively TRBD1 (5 bases). The CDR3 consists of 14 residues. The V gene lost 0 bases and the J gene lost 0 bases, with 5 bases spanning the gap. Germline CDR1 MNHEY, CDR2 SVGAGI. The chain's CDR3 is CASSYSTANYGYTF. Written as DNA, the CDR3 is TGTGCCAGCAGTTACTCGACAGCTAACTATGGCTACACCTTC.

This clone has a handful of counts. This rearrangement joins TRBV6-5 to TRBJ1-5; D remains unclear. CDR3 length: 13 amino acids. Trimming cost V 6 bases and J 7 bases, with 13 bases left between them. Germline-derived CDR1 and CDR2 are MNHEY and SVGAGI. CDR3 region: CASRDKGGQPQHF. The CDR3 nucleotides are TGTGCCAGCAGAGATAAAGGCGGGCAGCCCCAGCATTTT.

The genes are TRBV5-6 and TRBJ2-7; 9 positions agree with TRBD1. The V gene end was trimmed by 3 bases and the J gene end by 5 bases; junction bases not matched to a gene: 9. Per germline, CDR1 SGHDT and CDR2 YYEEEE. CDR3 length: 15 amino acids. The CDR3 nucleotides read TGTGCCAGCAGCTCTACCGGGACAGGGTTCCACGAGCAGTACGTC. Translation: CASSSTGTGFHEQYV.

The chain uses TRBV5-6 and TRBJ2-1; D might be TRBD1 or TRBD2, each matching 6 bases. This CDR3 comprises 11 residues. The V and J ends lost 6 bases and 10 bases respectively, with 11 bases between them. The germline V gene has CDR1 SGHDT and CDR2 YYEEEE. The CDR3 nucleotides read TGTGCCAGCATCAAGGGGGGAGAGCAGTTCTTC. Translation: CASIKGGEQFF.

The chain is built from TRBV6-5 and TRBJ1-2; TRBD1 is a possible D gene (6 bases). CDR1 MNHEY and CDR2 SVGAGI come from the germline V gene. V dropped 7 bases and J dropped 8 bases, with 14 bases sitting between them. The CDR3 loop spans 12 amino acids. CDR3 sequence reads: CASMGGAGGYTF. CDR3 coding DNA: TGTGCCAGCATGGGGGGCGCGGGAGGCTACACCTTC.